The entry below gives a single T cell receptor beta chain sequence along with its context. Germline and junction disagree at one end, which may indicate a read error. Alpha and beta libraries were amplified separately from the second PCR onward. Germline assignment: CDR1 MDHEN and CDR2 SYDVKM. The CDR3 is made up of 11 amino acids. The data stem from a study of naive and memory T cell subsets. Two oligonucleotides, mixed equimolar, formed the beta constant-region primer covering TRBC1 and TRBC2. The ligated cDNA underwent four PCR rounds using SP2 and nested alpha and beta constant-region primers. Ligation attached a single-stranded oligonucleotide with a 12-nucleotide UMI and the SP2 primer to the cDNA 3' end. TCRdb called the UMI-ligation and nested PCR reads again in MiXCR, with one record for every CDR3 protein. The data contain more than 100,000 distinct CDR3 sequences, 36% of them seen just once; the ten biggest clones take up approximately 0.9%.

The sequenced material came from central memory CD4+ T cells from blood. The chain is built from TRBV28 and TRBJ1-5; no firm D call. The source of this sequence is a human donor in good health. CDR3 in DNA: TGTGCCAACAGTCAGAATCAGCCCCAGCATTTT. Amino acids: CANSQNQPQHF.